This T cell receptor (beta chain) was recovered during a study of CD8+ T cells in alopecia areata. Trimming left V 5 bases short and J 2 bases short, with 16 bases between. Germline values: CDR1 SGHTA, CDR2 FQGNSA. The CDR3 has 16 residues. cDNA serving as the sequencing template came from extracted, reverse transcribed RNA. Only in-frame clones appear in the TCRdb table, and some are missing; sequencing was by immunoSEQ multiplex PCR. The sample yields 150,000 to 200,000 clones, roughly 66% seen once. The treatment: oral pan-JAK inhibitor, 5-10 mg twice daily. The chain carries TRBV7-2 and TRBJ1-5, with D hard to call. The sequence derives from a human donor with alopecia areata. This specimen was CD4+ T cells sorted from blood, taken at week 24, from a patient treated with tofacitinib. The CDR3 DNA follows: TGTGCCAGCAGCCCAGGCAGTCTGGGCTGCAATCAGCCCCAGCATTTT. It is translated as CASSPGSLGCNQPQHF.